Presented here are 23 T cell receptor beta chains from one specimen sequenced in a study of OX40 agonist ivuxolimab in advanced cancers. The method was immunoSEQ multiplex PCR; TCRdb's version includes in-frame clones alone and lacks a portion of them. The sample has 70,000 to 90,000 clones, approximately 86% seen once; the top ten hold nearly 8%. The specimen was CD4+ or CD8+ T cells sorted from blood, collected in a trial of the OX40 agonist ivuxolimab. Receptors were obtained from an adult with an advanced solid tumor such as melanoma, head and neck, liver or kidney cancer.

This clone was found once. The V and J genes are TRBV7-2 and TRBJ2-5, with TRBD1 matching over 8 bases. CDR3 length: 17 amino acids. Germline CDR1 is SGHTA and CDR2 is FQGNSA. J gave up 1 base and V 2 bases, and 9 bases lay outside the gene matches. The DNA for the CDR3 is TGTGCCAGCAGCTTAAAGGGCGACAGGGGATTCCAAGAGACCCAGTACTTC. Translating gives CASSLKGDRGFQETQYF.

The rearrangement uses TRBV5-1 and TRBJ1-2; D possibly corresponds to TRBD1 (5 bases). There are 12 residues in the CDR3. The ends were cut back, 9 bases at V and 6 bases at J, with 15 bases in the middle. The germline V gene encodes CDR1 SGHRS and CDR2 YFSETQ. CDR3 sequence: CATSDSGNGYTF. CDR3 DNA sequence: TGCGCCACCTCAGACAGCGGGAATGGCTACACCTTC.

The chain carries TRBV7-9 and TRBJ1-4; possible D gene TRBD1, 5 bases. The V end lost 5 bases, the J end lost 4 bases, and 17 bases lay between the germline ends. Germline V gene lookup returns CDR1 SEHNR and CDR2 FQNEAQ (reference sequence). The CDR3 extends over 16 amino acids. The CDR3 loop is CASSDRTGPFNEKLFF. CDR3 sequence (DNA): TGTGCCAGCAGCGATCGCACAGGCCCCTTTAATGAAAAACTGTTTTTT.

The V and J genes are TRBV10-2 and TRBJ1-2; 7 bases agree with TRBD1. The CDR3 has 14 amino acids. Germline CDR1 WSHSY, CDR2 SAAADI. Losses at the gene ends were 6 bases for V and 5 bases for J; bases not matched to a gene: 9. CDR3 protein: CASRGDSLGYGYTF. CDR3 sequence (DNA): TGCGCCAGCAGGGGGGACAGCCTGGGGTATGGCTACACCTTC.

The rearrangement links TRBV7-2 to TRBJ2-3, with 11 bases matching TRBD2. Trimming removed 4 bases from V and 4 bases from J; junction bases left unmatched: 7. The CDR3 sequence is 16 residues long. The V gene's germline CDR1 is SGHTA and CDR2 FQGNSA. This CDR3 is CASSSELAGGADTQYF. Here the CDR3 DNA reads TGTGCCAGCAGCTCAGAGCTAGCGGGGGGCGCAGATACGCAGTATTTT.

The CDR3 DNA reads as TGCGCCAGCAGCCAAGGAGAGAGCTGGCGGGGTAAAAACATTCAGTACTTC. Protein: CASSQGESWRGKNIQYF. The chain links TRBV4-1 to TRBJ2-4; a weak D match, TRBD2 (6 bases). CDR3 length equals 17 residues. Trimming removed 1 base at V and 4 bases at J, with 17 bases between. Germline CDR1 is MGHRA and CDR2 is YSYEKL.

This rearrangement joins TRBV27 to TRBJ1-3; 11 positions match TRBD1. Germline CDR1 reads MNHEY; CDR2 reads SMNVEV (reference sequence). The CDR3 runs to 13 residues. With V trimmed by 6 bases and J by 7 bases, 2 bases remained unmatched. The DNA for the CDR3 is TGTGCCAGCAGAGGACAGGGGGCCAACACCATATATTTT. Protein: CASRGQGANTIYF.

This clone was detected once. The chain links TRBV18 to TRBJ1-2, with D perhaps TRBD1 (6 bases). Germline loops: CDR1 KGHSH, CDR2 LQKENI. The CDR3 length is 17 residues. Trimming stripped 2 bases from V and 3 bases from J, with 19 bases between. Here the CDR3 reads CASSPRAQGLEHYGYTF. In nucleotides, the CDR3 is TGTGCCAGCTCACCAAGGGCACAGGGATTGGAGCACTATGGCTACACCTTC.

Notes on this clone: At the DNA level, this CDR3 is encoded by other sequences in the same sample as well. CDR3 nucleotides: TGCGCCAGCAGCTTCGGAGGGAGCTCCTACGAGCAGTACTTC. It is translated as CASSFGGSSYEQYF. This chain links TRBV5-1 with TRBJ2-7, with D maybe TRBD2 (6 bases). The V gene lost 2 bases and the J gene lost 0 bases, with 9 bases spanning the gap. The CDR3 consists of 14 residues. Germline CDR1 is SGHRS and CDR2 is YFSETQ.

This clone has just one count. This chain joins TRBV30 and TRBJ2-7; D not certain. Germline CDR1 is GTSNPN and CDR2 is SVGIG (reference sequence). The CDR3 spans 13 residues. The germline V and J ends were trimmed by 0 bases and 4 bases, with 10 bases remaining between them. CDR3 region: CAWSVGSRYEQYF. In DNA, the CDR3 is TGTGCCTGGAGTGTCGGTAGCCGGTACGAGCAGTACTTC.

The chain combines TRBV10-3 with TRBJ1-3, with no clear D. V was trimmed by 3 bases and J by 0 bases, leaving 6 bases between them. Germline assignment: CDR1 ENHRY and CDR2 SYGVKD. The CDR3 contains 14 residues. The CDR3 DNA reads TGTGCCATCAGTGACAGCAGCTCTGGAAACACCATATATTTT. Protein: CAISDSSSGNTIYF.

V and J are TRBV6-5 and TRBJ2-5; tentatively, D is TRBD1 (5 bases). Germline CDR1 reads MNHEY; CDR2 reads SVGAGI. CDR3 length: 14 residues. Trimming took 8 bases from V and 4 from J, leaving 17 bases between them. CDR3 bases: TGTGCCAGCCCTCCCCAGGGTAAGGGAGAGACCCAGTACTTC. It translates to CASPPQGKGETQYF.

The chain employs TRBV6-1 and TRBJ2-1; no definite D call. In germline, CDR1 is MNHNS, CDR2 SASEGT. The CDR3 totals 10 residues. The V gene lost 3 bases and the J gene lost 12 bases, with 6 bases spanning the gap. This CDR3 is CASSEVMQFF. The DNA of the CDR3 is TGTGCCAGCAGTGAGGTTATGCAGTTCTTC.

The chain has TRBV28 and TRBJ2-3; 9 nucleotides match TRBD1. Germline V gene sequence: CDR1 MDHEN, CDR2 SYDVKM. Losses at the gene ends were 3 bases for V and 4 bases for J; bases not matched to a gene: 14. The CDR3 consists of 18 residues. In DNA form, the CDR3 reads TGTGCCAGCAGTTTGCGGTCGCTCCGGGACAGGGACTCAGATACGCAGTATTTT. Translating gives CASSLRSLRDRDSDTQYF.

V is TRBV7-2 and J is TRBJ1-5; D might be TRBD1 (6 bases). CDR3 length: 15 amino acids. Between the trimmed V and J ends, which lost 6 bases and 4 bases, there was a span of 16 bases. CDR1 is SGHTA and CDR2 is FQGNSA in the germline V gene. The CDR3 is CASRFGQGTNQPQHF. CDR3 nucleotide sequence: TGTGCCAGCAGATTCGGGCAGGGGACTAATCAGCCCCAGCATTTT.

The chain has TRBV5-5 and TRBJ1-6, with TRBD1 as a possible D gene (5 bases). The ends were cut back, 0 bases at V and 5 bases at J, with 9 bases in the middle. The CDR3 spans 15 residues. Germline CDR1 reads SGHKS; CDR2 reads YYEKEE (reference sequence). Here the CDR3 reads CASSLAGDDNSPLHF. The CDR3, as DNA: TGTGCCAGCAGCTTGGCGGGGGATGATAATTCACCCCTCCACTTT. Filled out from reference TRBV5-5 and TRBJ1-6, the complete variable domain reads DAGVTQSPTHLIKTRGQQVTLRCSPISGHKSVSWYQQVLGQGPQFIFQYYEKEERGRGNFPDRFSARQFPNYSSELNVNALLLGDSALYLCASSLAGDDNSPLHFGNGTRLTVT.

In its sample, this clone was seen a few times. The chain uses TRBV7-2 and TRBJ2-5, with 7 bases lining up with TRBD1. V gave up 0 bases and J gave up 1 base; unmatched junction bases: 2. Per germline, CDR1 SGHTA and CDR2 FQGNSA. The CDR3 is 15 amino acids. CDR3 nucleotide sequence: TGTGCCAGCAGCTTAGCGGGGACAGTCCAAGAGACCCAGTACTTC. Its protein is CASSLAGTVQETQYF.

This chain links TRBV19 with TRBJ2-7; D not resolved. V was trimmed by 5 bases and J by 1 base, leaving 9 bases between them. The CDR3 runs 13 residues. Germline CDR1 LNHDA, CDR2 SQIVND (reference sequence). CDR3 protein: CASSRTVSYEQYF. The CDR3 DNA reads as TGTGCCAGTAGTCGTACTGTATCCTACGAGCAGTACTTC.

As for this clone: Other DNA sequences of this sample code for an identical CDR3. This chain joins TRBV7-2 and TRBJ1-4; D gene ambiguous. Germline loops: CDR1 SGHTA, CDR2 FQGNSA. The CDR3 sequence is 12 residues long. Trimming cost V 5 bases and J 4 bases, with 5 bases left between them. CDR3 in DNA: TGTGCCAGCAGCCGCCTTAATGAAAAACTGTTTTTT. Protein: CASSRLNEKLFF. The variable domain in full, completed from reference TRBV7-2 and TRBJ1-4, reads GAGVSQSPSNKVTEKGKDVELRCDPISGHTALYWYRQSLGQGLEFLIYFQGNSAPDKSGLPSDRFSAERTGGSVSTLTIQRTQQEDSAVYLCASSRLNEKLFFGSGTQLSVL.

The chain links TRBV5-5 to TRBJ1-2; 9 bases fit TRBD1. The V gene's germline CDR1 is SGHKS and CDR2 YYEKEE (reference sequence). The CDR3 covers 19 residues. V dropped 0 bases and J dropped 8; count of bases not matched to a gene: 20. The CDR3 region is CASSLVILGGQGQSSGYTF. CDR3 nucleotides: TGTGCCAGCAGCTTGGTTATCCTAGGGGGACAGGGACAGTCTTCGGGCTACACCTTC.

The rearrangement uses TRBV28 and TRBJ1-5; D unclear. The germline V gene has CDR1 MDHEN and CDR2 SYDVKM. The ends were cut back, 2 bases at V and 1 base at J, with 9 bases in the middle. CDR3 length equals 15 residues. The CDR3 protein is CASSLIAGSNQPQHF. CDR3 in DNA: TGTGCCAGCAGTTTAATCGCTGGGAGCAATCAGCCCCAGCATTTT.

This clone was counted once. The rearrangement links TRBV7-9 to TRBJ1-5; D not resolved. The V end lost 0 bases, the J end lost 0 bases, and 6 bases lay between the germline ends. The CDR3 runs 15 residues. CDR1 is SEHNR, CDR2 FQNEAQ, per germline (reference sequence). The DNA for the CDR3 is TGTGCCAGCAGCTTAGCCGGGGATAGCAATCAGCCCCAGCATTTT. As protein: CASSLAGDSNQPQHF.

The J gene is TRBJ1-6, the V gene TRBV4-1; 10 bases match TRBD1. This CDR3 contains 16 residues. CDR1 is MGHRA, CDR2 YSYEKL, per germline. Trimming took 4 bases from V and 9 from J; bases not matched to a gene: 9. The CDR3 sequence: CASSRMGQGNGSPLHF. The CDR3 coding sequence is TGCGCCAGCAGCCGGATGGGACAGGGGAACGGTTCACCCCTCCACTTT.